This TCR beta chain was recorded in a study of blood T cell repertoires in COVID-19. Study details: Whether acute or convalescent, the COVID-19 samples came from the United States, Italy and Spain. In each case, the material was cDNA or gDNA derived from T cells, B-cell-depleted T cells, or PBMCs.

CDR1 is MNHNS, CDR2 SASEGT, per germline. This CDR3 has 19 residues. Trimming took 0 bases from V and 0 from J; bases not matched to a gene: 11. Study processing details: By means of reference gene primer amplification, nucleated cell counts were estimated. Produced via immunoSEQ multiplex PCR; TCRdb's table is partial and in-frame only. V, J and clone size reflect that table, while D and trimming were determined from the DNA. Of about 130,000 clones in the sample, about four fifths were seen once. This clone was found once. The origin of this receptor is an elderly woman with acute or convalescent COVID-19. The sample was peripheral blood. This chain joins TRBV6-1 and TRBJ2-5; 9 bases are a match to TRBD2. The CDR3 spells CASSEAWYRGGADQETQYF. The CDR3 region has the DNA TGTGCCAGCAGTGAAGCGTGGTACCGCGGGGGGGCTGACCAAGAGACCCAGTACTTC.